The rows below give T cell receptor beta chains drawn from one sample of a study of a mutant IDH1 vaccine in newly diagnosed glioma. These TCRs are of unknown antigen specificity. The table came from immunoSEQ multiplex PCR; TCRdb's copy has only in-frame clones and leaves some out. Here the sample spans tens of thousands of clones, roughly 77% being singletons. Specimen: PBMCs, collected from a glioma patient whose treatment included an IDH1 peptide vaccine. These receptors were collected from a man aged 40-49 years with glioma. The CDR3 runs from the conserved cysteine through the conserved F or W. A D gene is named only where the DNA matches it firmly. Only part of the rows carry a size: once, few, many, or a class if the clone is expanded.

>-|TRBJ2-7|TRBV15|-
CATSREGLPIYEQYF
TGTGCCACCAGCAGGGAAGGGTTACCGATATACGAGCAGTACTTC
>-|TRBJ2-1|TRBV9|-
CASSVARVGPYNEQFF
TGTGCCAGCAGCGTAGCCAGAGTGGGGCCCTACAATGAGCAGTTCTTC
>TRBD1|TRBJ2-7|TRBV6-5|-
CASSRGQTKQYF
TGTGCCAGCAGCCGGGGACAGACCAAGCAGTACTTC
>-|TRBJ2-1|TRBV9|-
CASSAAGSEQFF
TGTGCCAGCAGCGCCGCCGGGAGTGAGCAGTTCTTC
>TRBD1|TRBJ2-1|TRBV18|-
CASSPPGGQISYNEQFF
TGTGCCAGCTCACCACCAGGGGGCCAGATCTCCTACAATGAGCAGTTCTTC
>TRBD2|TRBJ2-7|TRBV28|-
CASSEPRLGLDNAQYF
TGTGCCAGCAGTGAGCCTCGACTGGGACTAGATAACGCGCAGTACTTC
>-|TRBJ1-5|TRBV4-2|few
CASSQEWSGGNQPQHF
TGTGCCAGCAGCCAAGAGTGGTCTGGTGGCAATCAGCCCCAGCATTTT
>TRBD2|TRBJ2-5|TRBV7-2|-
CASSLNPSGKGETQYF
TGTGCCAGCAGCTTAAACCCTAGCGGGAAGGGGGAGACCCAGTACTTC
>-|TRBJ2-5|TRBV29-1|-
CSVKPQGGETQYF
TGCAGCGTTAAGCCACAGGGTGGGGAGACCCAGTACTTC
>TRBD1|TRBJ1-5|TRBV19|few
CASSNHRGGANQPQHF
TGTGCCAGTAGCAATCACAGGGGTGGAGCGAATCAGCCCCAGCATTTT
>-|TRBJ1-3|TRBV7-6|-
CASSVSGGEAGNTIYF
TGTGCCAGCAGCGTATCGGGGGGAGAAGCTGGAAACACCATATATTTT
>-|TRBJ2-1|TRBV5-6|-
CASSFSNWNEQFF
TGTGCCAGCAGCTTTTCGAACTGGAATGAGCAGTTCTTC
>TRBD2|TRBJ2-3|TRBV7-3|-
CASSLFPGLAGERDTQYF
TGTGCCAGCAGCCTCTTTCCAGGACTAGCGGGAGAGAGAGATACGCAGTATTTT
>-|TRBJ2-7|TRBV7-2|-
CASSLVGGVHEQYF
TGTGCCAGCAGCTTAGTAGGGGGGGTCCACGAGCAGTACTTC